The 27 T cell receptor beta chains below come from one sample, sequenced in a study of T cells in Graves' hyperthyroidism and ophthalmopathy (dated by TCRdb to between 2017 and 2020). Libraries came from multiplex PCR. Sequencing relied on an Illumina HiSeq 2000. The TCR beta CDR3 regions were amplified from the RNA transcripts. The TCR CDR3 was subjected to a first round of RT-PCR using the HTBI primer set and the Qiagen OneStep RT-PCR kit. TCRdb reprocessed the public reads (quality trimming at Q25 with fastp, clone calling with MiXCR) and kept in-frame beta chains. Rows merge per CDR3 protein into single entries with the most common DNA and genes. In all, the sample holds about 260,000 distinct CDR3 sequences, and about 25% of those were seen once. The ten largest clones take up 25% to 30% of the sample. The sample was blood. The receptors here all came from a man aged 40-55 years with Graves' hyperthyroidism that later progressed to Graves' ophthalmopathy.

The table lists this clonotype with many counts. V is TRBV30 and J is TRBJ1-5, with 7 nucleotides matching TRBD1. The V gene's germline CDR1 is GTSNPN and CDR2 SVGIG (reference sequence). The ends lost 3 bases at V and 4 bases at J; junction bases unmatched: 3. The CDR3 consists of 13 residues. The CDR3 region has the DNA TGTGCCTGGAGGAGCAGGGGGAATCAGCCCCAGCATTTT. It encodes CAWRSRGNQPQHF.

This clonotype was seen repeatedly, ten times or more. The J gene is TRBJ2-5, the V gene TRBV5-1; D remains ambiguous. This CDR3 has 13 amino acids. Germline V gene data show CDR1 as SGHRS and CDR2 as YFSETQ. V lost 0 bases, J lost 5 bases, and 8 bases lay in between. The CDR3 DNA sequence: TGCGCCAGCAGCTTGGAGGCCGTGGAGACCCAGTACTTC. It codes for CASSLEAVETQYF.

This clonotype has ten or more counts. The chain uses TRBV20-1 and TRBJ2-7, with D possibly TRBD1 on 6 matching bases. The germline V gene encodes CDR1 DFQATT and CDR2 SNEGSKA (reference sequence). V shed 0 bases and J shed 3 bases, with 15 bases lying between them. The CDR3 has 15 amino acids. The CDR3 region has the DNA TGCAGTGCTAGAGAAGGGACAACCTCCAACTACGAGCAGTACTTC. Residues: CSAREGTTSNYEQYF.

In its sample, this clonotype was seen many times. The gene calls are TRBV10-3 and TRBJ1-2; D is unclear. The ends were cut back, 6 bases at V and 2 bases at J, with 10 bases in the middle. CDR3 length: 13 residues. Germline V lookup: CDR1 ENHRY, CDR2 SYGVKD. The CDR3 DNA follows: TGTGCCATCAGGGACGGGCAGAACTATGGCTACACCTTC. It specifies CAIRDGQNYGYTF.

The V gene is TRBV12-3 or TRBV12-4, the J gene TRBJ1-2; TRBD1 matches 9 bases. The CDR3 is 15 amino acids. The ends lost 7 bases at V and 8 bases at J; junction bases unmatched: 14. The CDR3 loop is CASTPGQGTIGGYTF. DNA for the CDR3: TGTGCCAGCACCCCGGGACAGGGAACGATTGGCGGCTACACCTTC.

This clonotype was detected ten times or more. CDR3 bases: TGTGCCAGCAGTTACTCCGGACAGCACTATCAGCCCCAGCATTTT. As protein: CASSYSGQHYQPQHF. The chain uses TRBV6-5 and TRBJ1-5, with D possibly matching TRBD1 (6 bases). The CDR3 covers 15 residues. Deletions cut 0 bases from V and 5 bases from J, with 11 bases between. The germline V gene has CDR1 MNHEY and CDR2 SVGAGI.

This clonotype occurred a few times. The V and J genes are TRBV20-1 and TRBJ2-5; D is unclear. The CDR3 contains 13 residues. V lost 5 bases and J 2 bases, leaving 12 bases between the germline ends. Germline lookup yields CDR1 DFQATT and CDR2 SNEGSKA (reference sequence). The CDR3 coding sequence is TGCAGTGCTGGTGCTAGAGTACAAGAGACCCAGTACTTC. The encoded protein is CSAGARVQETQYF.

The CDR3 reads CASSLAGVMGEQYF. In DNA form, the CDR3 reads TGTGCCAGCAGCTTAGCGGGGGTTATGGGCGAGCAGTACTTC. The chain joins TRBV7-2 to TRBJ2-7; the D gene could be TRBD1 or TRBD2 (5 bases each). Deletions cut 0 bases from V and 6 bases from J, with 12 bases between. The CDR3 runs 14 residues. Germline-derived CDR1 and CDR2 are SGHTA and FQGNSA.

This clonotype showed up many times. The V gene is TRBV20-1, the J gene TRBJ2-2; the D gene is possibly TRBD2 (6 bases). The germline V gene encodes CDR1 DFQATT and CDR2 SNEGSKA (reference sequence). The ends were cut back, 5 bases at V and 7 bases at J, with 26 bases in the middle. This CDR3 region has 17 residues. The CDR3 region has the DNA TGCAGTGCTCCTAACCCTGAGGGGAGGAGGGGCAGCGGGGAGCTGTTTTTT. It yields the protein CSAPNPEGRRGSGELFF.

This clonotype was detected ten times or more. The CDR3 reads CASSEPTVGGSEQYF. CDR3 sequence (DNA): TGTGCCAGCAGTGAACCCACGGTAGGGGGGAGCGAGCAGTACTTC. This chain connects TRBV6-1 to TRBJ2-7; perhaps D is TRBD1 or TRBD2 (6 bases each). From germline, CDR1 is MNHNS and CDR2 SASEGT. V was trimmed by 2 bases and J by 6 bases, leaving 17 bases between them. The CDR3 has 15 amino acids.

The V call is TRBV12-3 or TRBV12-4, the J call TRBJ1-2; the D is unclear. This CDR3 has 14 residues. V lost 1 base to trimming and J lost 7 bases, with 13 bases between them. The CDR3 sequence is CASSLEIQYSGYTF. CDR3 sequence (DNA): TGTGCCAGCAGTTTAGAGATCCAGTATTCTGGCTACACCTTC.

In its sample, this clonotype was seen many times. The chain links TRBV5-4 to TRBJ2-2; TRBD1 or TRBD2 may be the D gene (6 bases each). The CDR3 is 16 residues long. Germline V gives CDR1 SGHNT, CDR2 YYREEE (reference sequence). The V end lost 0 bases, the J end lost 1 base, and 10 bases lay between the germline ends. CDR3 in DNA: TGTGCCAGCAGCTTGGTTGGGGGGCTGAACACCGGGGAGCTGTTTTTT. Protein product: CASSLVGGLNTGELFF.

Ten or more counts support this clonotype. The CDR3 region is CASRAGPAGSYEQYF. The CDR3 nucleotides read TGTGCCAGCAGGGCGGGCCCTGCGGGATCCTACGAGCAGTACTTC. The V gene is TRBV6-1, the J gene TRBJ2-7; the D gene is possibly TRBD2 (6 bases). The germline V gene encodes CDR1 MNHNS and CDR2 SASEGT. Trimming removed 6 bases at V and 1 base at J, with 16 bases between. The CDR3 consists of 15 residues.

Only one count was recorded for this clonotype. A much larger clone differs from this one at a single base, so this may be a read error. Here the CDR3 DNA reads TGTGCCAGCAGTATGGTGTGCAGTCAGCCCCAGCATTTT. It yields the protein CASSMVCSQPQHF. This chain connects TRBV6-1 to TRBJ1-5; no firm D call. V lost 5 bases and J 6 bases, leaving 11 bases between the germline ends. The CDR3 loop spans 13 amino acids. CDR1 and CDR2 (germline): MNHNS, SASEGT.

The table lists this clonotype with a few counts. V and J are TRBV7-3 and TRBJ2-5; 11 nucleotides agree with TRBD2. The CDR3 loop spans 17 amino acids. Looked up from germline, CDR1 is SGHTA and CDR2 is FQGTGA. Trimming removed 4 bases from V and 5 bases from J; junction bases left unmatched: 12. CDR3 sequence (DNA): TGTGCCAGCAGCTGGGGACTAGCGGAGGCAGGGTGGGAGACCCAGTACTTC. Translated: CASSWGLAEAGWETQYF.

A few counts support this clonotype. The chain links TRBV6-1 to TRBJ2-2, with 9 bases aligning to TRBD2. Germline-derived CDR1 and CDR2 are MNHNS and SASEGT. The V gene end was trimmed by 5 bases and the J gene end by 0 bases; junction bases not matched to a gene: 4. CDR3 length equals 16 residues. The CDR3: CASSPGLASNTGELFF. The CDR3 nucleotides read TGTGCCAGCAGTCCGGGACTAGCCTCGAACACCGGGGAGCTGTTTTTT.

The rearrangement links TRBV6-1 to TRBJ2-7, with TRBD2 matching 12 bases. Germline assignment: CDR1 MNHNS and CDR2 SASEGT. This CDR3 comprises 17 residues. The V and J ends lost 3 bases and 3 bases, in that order; junction bases with no gene match: 9. The CDR3 nucleotides are TGTGCCAGCAGTGAGGACAAAACGGGACTAGCGGGCTACGAGCAGTACTTC. Its translation: CASSEDKTGLAGYEQYF.

The table lists this clonotype with many counts. The chain has TRBV28 and TRBJ2-5; D is undetermined. The V end lost 2 bases, the J end lost 3 bases, and 7 bases lay between the germline ends. CDR3 length equals 13 residues. The germline V gene has CDR1 MDHEN and CDR2 SYDVKM. The CDR3, as DNA: TGTGCCAGCAGTTTAGGCAGAGAAGAGACCCAGTACTTC. It is translated as CASSLGREETQYF.

Many counts were recorded for this clonotype. The chain carries TRBV2 and TRBJ1-5; TRBD1 is a possible D gene (6 bases). Germline V lookup: CDR1 SNHLY, CDR2 FYNNEI. V lost 4 bases and J lost 1, with 11 bases in between. CDR3 length: 15 amino acids. The CDR3 DNA reads TGTGCCAGCAGTGTGAGGGGGATCAGCAATCAGCCCCAGCATTTT. Encoded protein: CASSVRGISNQPQHF. The full variable domain, with the rest looked up from reference TRBV2 and TRBJ1-5, is EPEVTQTPSHQVTQMGQEVILRCVPISNHLYFYWYRQILGQKVEFLVSFYNNEISEKSEIFDDQFSVERPDGSNFTLKIRSTKLEDSAMYFCASSVRGISNQPQHFGDGTRLSIL.

CDR3 protein: CASSPSGSITPQETQYF. CDR3 nucleotides: TGTGCCAGCAGCCCTAGCGGGAGTATCACCCCGCAAGAGACCCAGTACTTC. This chain links TRBV6-1 with TRBJ2-5, with TRBD2 identical over 10 bases. With V trimmed by 6 bases and J by 2 bases, 12 bases remained unmatched. This CDR3 spans 17 amino acids. Germline V gene data show CDR1 as MNHNS and CDR2 as SASEGT.

This clonotype occurred many times. This chain joins TRBV2 and TRBJ2-7; the D gene is possibly TRBD1 (6 bases). V dropped 10 bases and J dropped 1 base, with 11 bases sitting between them. From germline, CDR1 is SNHLY and CDR2 FYNNEI. The CDR3 covers 12 residues. As DNA, the CDR3 is TGTGCCATCTTAACAGGGTCCTACGAGCAGTACTTC. Its protein product is CAILTGSYEQYF.

The chain has TRBV7-3 and TRBJ1-2; no reliable D call. Germline V CDR1 and CDR2: SGHTA, FQGTGA. V shed 7 bases and J shed 0 bases, with 24 bases lying between them. This CDR3 region has 18 residues. The CDR3 spells CASTLTGRTDRANYGYTF. The CDR3 DNA is TGTGCCAGCACCCTAACGGGTCGGACCGATCGAGCTAACTATGGCTACACCTTC. Variable domain in full (rest from reference TRBV7-3 and TRBJ1-2): GAGVSQTPSNKVTEKGKYVELRCDPISGHTALYWYRQSLGQGPEFLIYFQGTGAADDSGLPNDRFFAVRPEGSVSTLKIQRTERGDSAVYLCASTLTGRTDRANYGYTFGSGTRLTVV.

This clonotype was recorded many times. The chain links TRBV20-1 to TRBJ2-5, with D possibly matching TRBD2 (6 bases). The V gene lost 3 bases and the J gene lost 1 base, with 12 bases spanning the gap. CDR1 is DFQATT and CDR2 is SNEGSKA in the germline V gene (reference sequence). The CDR3 consists of 14 residues. The CDR3 DNA sequence: TGCAGTGCTAGGGACGCTAGCGCCCAAGAGACCCAGTACTTC. Its protein product is CSARDASAQETQYF.

In this sample, this clonotype turned up many times. Written as DNA, the CDR3 is TGTGCCAGCAGACAACAGGGGAACCAGCCCCAGCATTTT. Its protein product is CASRQQGNQPQHF. The V gene is TRBV7-3, the J gene TRBJ1-5; 7 bases agree with TRBD1. Germline CDR1 and CDR2: SGHTA and FQGTGA. V was pared by 6 bases and J by 7 bases, with 6 bases of the junction left unmatched. The CDR3 length is 13 residues.

This clonotype was found many times. The V gene is TRBV12-3 or TRBV12-4, the J gene TRBJ1-2; a weak D match, TRBD1 (5 bases). This CDR3 region has 14 residues. V gave up 6 bases and J gave up 3 bases, with 14 bases separating them. The CDR3 sequence: CASSPRQGHYGYTF. The CDR3 DNA reads as TGTGCCAGCAGCCCGAGGCAGGGCCACTATGGCTACACCTTC.

This rearrangement joins TRBV10-3 to TRBJ1-2, with D unclear. Trimming cost V 0 bases and J 8 bases, with 13 bases left between them. CDR3 length: 14 residues. Looked up from germline, CDR1 is ENHRY and CDR2 is SYGVKD. The CDR3 DNA is TGTGCCATCAGTGAGTCGGAAGAGGTCTCGGGCTACACCTTC. This codes for CAISESEEVSGYTF.

This clonotype appeared many times. The chain has TRBV6-1 and TRBJ2-5; TRBD1 is a possible D gene (5 bases). Trimming cost V 6 bases and J 4 bases, with 18 bases left between them. From germline, CDR1 is MNHNS and CDR2 SASEGT. The CDR3 extends over 15 amino acids. CDR3 protein: CASSSRKGLGETQYF. In DNA form, the CDR3 reads TGTGCCAGCAGCTCCCGGAAGGGGTTAGGAGAGACCCAGTACTTC.